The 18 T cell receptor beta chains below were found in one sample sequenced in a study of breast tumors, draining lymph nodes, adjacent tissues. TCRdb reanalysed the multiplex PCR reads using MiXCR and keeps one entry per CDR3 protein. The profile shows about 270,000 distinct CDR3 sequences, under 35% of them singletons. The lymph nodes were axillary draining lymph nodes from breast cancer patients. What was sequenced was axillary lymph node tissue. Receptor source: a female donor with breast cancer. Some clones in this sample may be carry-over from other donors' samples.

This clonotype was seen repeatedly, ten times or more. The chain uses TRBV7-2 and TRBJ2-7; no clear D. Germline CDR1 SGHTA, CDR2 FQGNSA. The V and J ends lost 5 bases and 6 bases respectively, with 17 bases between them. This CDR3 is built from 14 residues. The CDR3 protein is CASSPPVPPCEQYF. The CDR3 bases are TGTGCCAGCAGCCCGCCGGTCCCCCCCTGCGAGCAGTACTTC.

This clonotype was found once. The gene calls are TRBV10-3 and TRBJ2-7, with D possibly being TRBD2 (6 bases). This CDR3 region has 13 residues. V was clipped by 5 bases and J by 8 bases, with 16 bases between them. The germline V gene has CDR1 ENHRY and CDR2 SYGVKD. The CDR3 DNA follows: TGTGCCATCAGTACCGGGACTTCTTTAAAGCAGTACTTC. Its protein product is CAISTGTSLKQYF.

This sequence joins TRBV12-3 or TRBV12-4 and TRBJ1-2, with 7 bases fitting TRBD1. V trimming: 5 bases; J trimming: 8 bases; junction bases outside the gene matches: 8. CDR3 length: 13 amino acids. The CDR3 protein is CASSHQGGGGYTF. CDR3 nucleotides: TGTGCCAGCAGTCACCAGGGGGGTGGGGGCTACACCTTC.

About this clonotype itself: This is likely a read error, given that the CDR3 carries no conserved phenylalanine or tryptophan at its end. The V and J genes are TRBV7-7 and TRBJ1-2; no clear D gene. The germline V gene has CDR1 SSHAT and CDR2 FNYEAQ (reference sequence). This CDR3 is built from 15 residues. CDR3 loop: CASSLMQAANYGYTL. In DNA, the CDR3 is TGTGCTAGCAGCTTAATGCAGGCCGCTAACTATGGCTACACCCTC.

The CDR3 spells CASSGTSGRALGGNEQFF. CDR3 nucleotides: TGCGCCAGCAGTGGGACTAGCGGGAGGGCCCTCGGAGGCAATGAGCAGTTCTTC. The chain joins TRBV10-1 to TRBJ2-1, with TRBD2 identical over 15 bases. Trimming took 4 bases from V and 6 from J; bases not matched to a gene: 10. The CDR3 loop spans 18 amino acids. Germline CDR1 WNHNN, CDR2 SYGVQD (reference sequence).

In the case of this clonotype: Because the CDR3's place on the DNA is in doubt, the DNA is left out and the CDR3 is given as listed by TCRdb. The CDR3 spells CASSTATVRTEAFFGQGTNEKLFF. This sequence joins TRBV19 and TRBJ1-4; TRBD1 was called by the table and not checked on the DNA. Germline lookup yields CDR1 LNHDA and CDR2 SQIVND (reference sequence). The CDR3 is made up of 24 amino acids, end residues included.

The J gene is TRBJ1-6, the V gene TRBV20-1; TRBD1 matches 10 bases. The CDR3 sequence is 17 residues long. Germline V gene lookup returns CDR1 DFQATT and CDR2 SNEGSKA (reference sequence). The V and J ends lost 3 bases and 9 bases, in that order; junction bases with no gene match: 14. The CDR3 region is CSASPSLAGQGSSPLHF. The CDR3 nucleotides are TGCAGTGCTAGTCCCTCCCTAGCGGGACAGGGGAGTTCACCCCTCCACTTT.

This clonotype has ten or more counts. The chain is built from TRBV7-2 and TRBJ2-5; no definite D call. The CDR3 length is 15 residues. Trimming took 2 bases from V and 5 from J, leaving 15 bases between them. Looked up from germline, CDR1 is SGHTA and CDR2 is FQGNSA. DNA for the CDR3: TGTGCCAGCAGCTTAAGCCACAAAACGCGGGAGACCCAGTACTTC. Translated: CASSLSHKTRETQYF.

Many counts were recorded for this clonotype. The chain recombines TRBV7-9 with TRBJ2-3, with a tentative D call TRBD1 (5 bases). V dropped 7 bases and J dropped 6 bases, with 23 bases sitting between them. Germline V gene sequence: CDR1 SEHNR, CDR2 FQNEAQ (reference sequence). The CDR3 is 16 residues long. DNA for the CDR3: TGTGCCAGCACCTTCCCGGACACTCGTATTGAGGATACGCAGTATTTT. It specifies CASTFPDTRIEDTQYF.

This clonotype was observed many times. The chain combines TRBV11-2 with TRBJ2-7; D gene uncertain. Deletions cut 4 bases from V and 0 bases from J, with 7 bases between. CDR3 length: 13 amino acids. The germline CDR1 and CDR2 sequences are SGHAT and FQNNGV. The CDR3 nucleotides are TGTGCCAGCAGCTCTGACCCCTCCTACGAGCAGTACTTC. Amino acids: CASSSDPSYEQYF. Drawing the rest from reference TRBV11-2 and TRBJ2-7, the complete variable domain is EAGVAQSPRYKIIEKRQSVAFWCNPISGHATLYWYQQILGQGPKLLIQFQNNGVVDDSQLPKDRFSAERLKGVDSTLKIQPAKLEDSAVYLCASSSDPSYEQYFGPGTRLTVT.

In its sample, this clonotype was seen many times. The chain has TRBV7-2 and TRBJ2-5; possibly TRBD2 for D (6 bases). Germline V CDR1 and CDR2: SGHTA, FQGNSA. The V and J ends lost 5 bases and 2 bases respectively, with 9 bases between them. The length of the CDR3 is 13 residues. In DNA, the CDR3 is TGTGCCAGCAGCAAGGAGGGGCAAGAGACCCAGTACTTC. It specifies CASSKEGQETQYF.

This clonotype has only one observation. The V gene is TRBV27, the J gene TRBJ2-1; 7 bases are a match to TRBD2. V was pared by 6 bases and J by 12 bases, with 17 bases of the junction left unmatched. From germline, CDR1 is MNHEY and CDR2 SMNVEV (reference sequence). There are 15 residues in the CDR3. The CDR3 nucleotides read TGTGCCAGCAGGGCGGGGAGGGGCGCGTCATTGGGGCAGTTCTTC. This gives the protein CASRAGRGASLGQFF.

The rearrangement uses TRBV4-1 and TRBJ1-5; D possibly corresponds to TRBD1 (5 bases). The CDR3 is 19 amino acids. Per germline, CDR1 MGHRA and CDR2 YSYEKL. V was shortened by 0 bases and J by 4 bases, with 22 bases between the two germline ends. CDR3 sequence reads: CASSQEDLGTSWTNQPQHF. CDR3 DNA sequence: TGCGCCAGCAGCCAAGAAGATCTGGGGACCTCCTGGACAAATCAGCCCCAGCATTTT.

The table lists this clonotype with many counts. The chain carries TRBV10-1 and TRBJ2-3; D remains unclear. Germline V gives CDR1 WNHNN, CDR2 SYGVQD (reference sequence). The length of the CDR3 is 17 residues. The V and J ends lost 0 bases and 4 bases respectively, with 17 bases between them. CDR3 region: CASSESIRWGRPDTQYF. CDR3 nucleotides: TGCGCCAGCAGTGAGTCGATAAGGTGGGGTAGACCAGATACGCAGTATTTT.

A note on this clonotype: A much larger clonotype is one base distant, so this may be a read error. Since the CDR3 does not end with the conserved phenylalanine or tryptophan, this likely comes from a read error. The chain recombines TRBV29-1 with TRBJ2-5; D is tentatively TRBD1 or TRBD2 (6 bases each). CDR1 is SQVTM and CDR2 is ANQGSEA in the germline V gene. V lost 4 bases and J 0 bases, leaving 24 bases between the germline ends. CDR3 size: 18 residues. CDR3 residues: CSVGRGTIRGEYQETQYL. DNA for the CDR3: TGCAGCGTTGGGAGGGGAACGATAAGGGGGGAGTACCAAGAGACCCAGTACCTC.

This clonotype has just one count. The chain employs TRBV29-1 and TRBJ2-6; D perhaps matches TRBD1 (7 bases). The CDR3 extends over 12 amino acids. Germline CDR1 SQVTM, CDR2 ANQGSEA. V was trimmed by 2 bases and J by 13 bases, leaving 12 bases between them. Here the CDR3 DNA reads TGCAGCGTTGAAAGGGGGCTAGCGGTCCTGACTTTC. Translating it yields CSVERGLAVLTF. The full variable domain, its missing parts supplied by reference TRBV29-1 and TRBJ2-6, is SAVISQKPSRDICQRGTSLTIQCQVDSQVTMMFWYRQQPGQSLTLIATANQGSEATYESGFVIDKFPISRPNLTFSTLTVSNMSPEDSSIYLCSVERGLAVLTFGAGSRLTVL.

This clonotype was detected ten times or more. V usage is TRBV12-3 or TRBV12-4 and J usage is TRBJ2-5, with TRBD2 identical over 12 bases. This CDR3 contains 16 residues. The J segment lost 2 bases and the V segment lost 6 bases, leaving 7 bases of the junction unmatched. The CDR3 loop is CASSRGLAGIQETQYF. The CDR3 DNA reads TGTGCCAGCAGCCGAGGACTAGCGGGGATACAAGAGACCCAGTACTTC.

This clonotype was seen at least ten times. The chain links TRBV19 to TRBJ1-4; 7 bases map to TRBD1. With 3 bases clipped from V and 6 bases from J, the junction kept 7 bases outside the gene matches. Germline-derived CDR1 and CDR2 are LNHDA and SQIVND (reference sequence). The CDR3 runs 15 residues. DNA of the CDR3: TGTGCCAGTAGTATGGGGGACAGAACGGATGAAAAACTGTTTTTT. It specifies CASSMGDRTDEKLFF.